The clone carrying this TCR beta chain was seen a single time. What it binds is not known. At the DNA level, this CDR3 is encoded by other sequences in the same sample as well. These data come from a study of cytomegalovirus exposure and HLA in healthy donors. At the level of the study: Tens of millions of unique TCRs from HLA-typed donors made up an early data release.

CDR3 length: 14 amino acids. Trimming stripped 5 bases from V and 3 bases from J, with 14 bases between. The germline CDR1 and CDR2 sequences are SGHTA and FQGNSA. Findings of the study overall: The productive fraction for most TCR beta V segments was about 90% or about 30% in an earlier analysis. Most TCR sequences showed up rarely, but some public TCRs showed up in many donors. In vitro checks showed that a few CMV-associated chains really do target CMV antigens.

Both 60 Vbeta primers and 13 Jbeta primers went into the PCR. TCRdb keeps only in-frame clones here, not all; method: immunoSEQ multiplex PCR. This table holds about 220,000 clones, roughly 85% found once. This chain connects TRBV7-2 to TRBJ2-7; TRBD1 might be the D (5 bases). This receptor was identified in a male donor in good health and CMV-seronegative. The specimen was PBMCs. The DNA of the CDR3 is TGTGCCAGCAGCGCCCGGCAGGGAATCTACGAGCAGTACTTC. Protein: CASSARQGIYEQYF.